These 20 T cell receptor beta chains came from one sample sequenced in a study of tumor-infiltrating lymphocytes in oesophageal squamous cell carcinoma. TCRdb analysed the PCR reads with MiXCR anew, one entry per CDR3 protein. The sample gives about 12,000 distinct CDR3 sequences, about 50% of which show up once; roughly 30% is in the top ten. The sequenced sample was esophageal tumor tissue. All receptors come from a female donor with esophageal squamous cell carcinoma.

The rearrangement uses TRBV7-6 and TRBJ2-7; D is perhaps TRBD2 (6 bases). The CDR3 has 15 residues. Looked up from germline, CDR1 is SGHVS and CDR2 is FNYEAQ. V was clipped by 2 bases and J by 7 bases, with 18 bases between them. CDR3 nucleotides: TGTGCCAGCAGCTTAAAGGGGACTCCCTACAATGAGCAGTACTTC. Residues: CASSLKGTPYNEQYF.

Many counts were recorded for this clonotype. The V and J genes are TRBV5-8 and TRBJ2-1; D is perhaps TRBD1 (5 bases). Germline-derived CDR1 and CDR2 are SGHTS and YDEGEE. V shed 4 bases and J shed 4 bases, with 15 bases lying between them. The length of the CDR3 is 15 residues. The CDR3 reads CASSPGLPGYNEQFF. CDR3 bases: TGTGCCAGCAGCCCGGGCCTCCCAGGGTACAATGAGCAGTTCTTC. The variable domain in full, completed from reference TRBV5-8 and TRBJ2-1, reads EAGVTQSPTHLIKTRGQQATLRCSPISGHTSVYWYQQALGLGLQFLLWYDEGEERNRGNFPPRFSGRQFPNYSSELNVNALELEDSALYLCASSPGLPGYNEQFFGPGTRLTVL.

There are a few counts of this clonotype. The chain couples TRBV6-6 to TRBJ2-1; D may correspond to TRBD1 or TRBD2 (5 bases each). Germline V gives CDR1 MNHNY, CDR2 SVGAGI (reference sequence). Trimming removed 2 bases from V and 0 bases from J, with 14 bases in between. The CDR3 is 17 residues long. The CDR3 DNA follows: TGTGCCAGCAGTTACACCGCCGGGACCCACTCCTACAATGAGCAGTTCTTC. It yields the protein CASSYTAGTHSYNEQFF.

This chain uses TRBV5-6 with TRBJ2-1, with 7 bases identical to TRBD1. The end of the DNA is better explained by TRBJ2-5, so the J call may be wrong. There are 15 residues in the CDR3. Germline V gene lookup returns CDR1 SGHDT and CDR2 YYEEEE. CDR3 DNA: TGTGCCAGCAGCTTGAGTATGTACAGGGGTGAGACCCAGTACTTC. It encodes CASSLSMYRGETQYF.

This clonotype came up a few times. The V call is TRBV7-6, the J call TRBJ2-1; weak D call: TRBD2 (6 bases). V lost 3 bases to trimming and J lost 7 bases, with 16 bases between them. The CDR3 is 15 amino acids. Per the germline V gene, CDR1 is SGHVS and CDR2 is FNYEAQ. CDR3: CASSFGGRRENEQFF. Here the CDR3 DNA reads TGTGCCAGCAGCTTTGGGGGGAGACGGGAGAATGAGCAGTTCTTC. Complete variable domain (other parts from reference TRBV7-6 and TRBJ2-1): GAGVSQSPRYKVTKRGQDVALRCDPISGHVSLYWYRQALGQGPEFLTYFNYEAQQDKSGLPNDRFSAERPEGSISTLTIQRTEQRDSAMYRCASSFGGRRENEQFFGPGTRLTVL.

This clonotype was counted at least ten times. A read error may explain this, as a much larger clone is one base away. The chain couples TRBV12-3 or TRBV12-4 to TRBJ2-5, with D possibly TRBD1 on 6 matching bases. The tail of the sequence fits TRBJ2-1 better, so the J call may be wrong. The CDR3 runs 14 residues. The CDR3 coding sequence is TGTGCCAGCAGTTTACGGCCCGACAGGTACGAGCAGTTCTTC. Its protein is CASSLRPDRYEQFF.

The chain employs TRBV6-6 and TRBJ2-3; the match to TRBD1 covers 7 bases. After removal of 0 bases from V and 2 bases from J, the junction contained 5 bases not matched to a gene. Per germline, CDR1 MNHNY and CDR2 SVGAGI (reference sequence). The CDR3 covers 16 residues. CDR3 in DNA: TGTGCCAGCAGTTACTCAGGGGGCCGCGCCACAGATACGCAGTATTTT. This sequence encodes CASSYSGGRATDTQYF.

The chain employs TRBV11-2 and TRBJ1-1, with D possibly being TRBD1 (5 bases). Germline loops: CDR1 SGHAT, CDR2 FQNNGV. This CDR3 comprises 14 residues. V was cut by 1 base and J by 5 bases, with 11 bases left in between. CDR3 sequence (DNA): TGTGCCAGCAGCTTAGTGTGGGGGGATACTGAAGCTTTCTTT. Encoded protein: CASSLVWGDTEAFF.

This clonotype was detected only a few times. The chain employs TRBV5-1 and TRBJ1-1; D possibly corresponds to TRBD1 (6 bases). Trimming shortened V by 0 bases and J by 5 bases, and 20 bases separated the two germline ends. This CDR3 region has 17 residues. Germline lookup yields CDR1 SGHRS and CDR2 YFSETQ. The CDR3 region is CASSLGYRVVDHTEAFF. DNA for the CDR3: TGCGCCAGCAGCTTGGGGTACAGGGTTGTCGATCATACTGAAGCTTTCTTT.

This clonotype was seen a few times. J is TRBJ2-7 and V is TRBV19, with TRBD2 matching 7 bases. Germline V gene data show CDR1 as LNHDA and CDR2 as SQIVND (reference sequence). The CDR3 loop spans 12 amino acids. Trimming removed 7 bases from V and 7 bases from J; junction bases left unmatched: 7. CDR3 amino acids: CASTHGGGEQYF. CDR3 bases: TGTGCCAGTACCCACGGCGGGGGAGAGCAGTACTTC.

This chain uses TRBV24-1 with TRBJ2-5; the match to TRBD2 covers 9 bases. The J call may not be correct, given that the DNA end is closer to TRBJ2-1. This CDR3 is 16 amino acids long. Germline V gene lookup returns CDR1 KGHDR and CDR2 SFDVKD. The CDR3 DNA is TGTGCCACCAGTGATCCGGTCGTAGCGGGAGACAATGAGCAGTTCTTC. This translates into CATSDPVVAGDNEQFF.

There are many counts of this clonotype. The chain uses TRBV18 and TRBJ2-7; D is possibly TRBD2 (6 bases). Trimming shortened V by 1 base and J by 0 bases, and 16 bases separated the two germline ends. CDR1 is KGHSH, CDR2 LQKENI, per germline. The CDR3 sequence is 17 residues long. The CDR3 loop is CASSPRPRDFPSYEQYF. The CDR3 DNA sequence: TGTGCCAGCTCACCACGCCCCCGGGACTTCCCCTCCTACGAGCAGTACTTC.

V usage is TRBV6-6 and J usage is TRBJ2-2, with TRBD2 identical over 9 bases. Germline-derived CDR1 and CDR2 are MNHNY and SVGAGI (reference sequence). This CDR3 is built from 16 residues. J gave up 9 bases and V 5 bases, and 13 bases lay outside the gene matches. The CDR3 DNA is TGTGCCAGCAGTGAGGAAACATTAGCGGGAGTACGGGAGCTGTTTTTT. As protein: CASSEETLAGVRELFF.

This clonotype was picked up many times. The V gene is TRBV9, the J gene TRBJ2-2; no clear D gene. Trimming removed 1 base from V and 5 bases from J, with 3 bases in between. This CDR3 spans 12 amino acids. CDR1 SGDLS and CDR2 YYNGEE come from the germline V gene. The CDR3 coding sequence is TGTGCCAGCAGCGTAAGGACCGGGGAGCTGTTTTTT. It yields the protein CASSVRTGELFF.

This clonotype is medium-sized by share. The genes are TRBV7-2 and TRBJ2-5; the D gene is possibly TRBD2 (5 bases). The CDR3 runs 16 residues. CDR1 and CDR2 from the germline V gene are SGHTA and FQGNSA. V was trimmed by 1 base and J by 5 bases, leaving 17 bases between them. Written as DNA, the CDR3 is TGTGCCAGCAGCTTAGTACTACCGGGGAGCGGTGAGACCCAGTACTTC. This codes for CASSLVLPGSGETQYF.

The rearrangement joins TRBV28 to TRBJ1-1; possible D gene TRBD1, 5 bases. The CDR3 length is 14 residues. The V gene lost 3 bases and the J gene lost 7 bases, with 15 bases spanning the gap. CDR1 is MDHEN and CDR2 is SYDVKM in the germline V gene. The CDR3 spells CASSLDWGRGEAFF. The CDR3 coding sequence is TGTGCCAGCAGTTTGGACTGGGGGAGAGGTGAAGCTTTCTTT.

The V call is TRBV10-2, the J call TRBJ2-3, with TRBD2 matching 7 bases. CDR1 WSHSY and CDR2 SAAADI come from the germline V gene. This CDR3 is 14 amino acids long. V shed 5 bases and J 6 bases; nucleotides not matched to a gene: 8. CDR3 residues: CASSQDGEGDTQYF. CDR3 sequence (DNA): TGCGCCAGCAGTCAGGACGGGGAGGGGGATACGCAGTATTTT.

The chain uses TRBV7-2 and TRBJ2-3; 9 bases line up with TRBD2. The J call could be wrong; TRBJ2-7 is a better fit for the DNA end. Germline CDR1 SGHTA, CDR2 FQGNSA. This CDR3 is built from 14 residues. Here the CDR3 reads CASSFASGDIGQYF. The DNA of the CDR3 is TGTGCCAGCAGCTTCGCTAGCGGGGATATAGGGCAGTACTTC.

Details on this clonotype: No conserved phenylalanine or tryptophan ends this CDR3, so it is likely a read error. The DNA is omitted, as the CDR3 cannot be located on it reliably, and the CDR3 follows TCRdb's listing. The chain combines TRBV7-4 with TRBJ2-3; the D call TRBD1 from the table was never checked on the DNA. The CDR3 extends over 18 residues, inclusive of both ends. CDR1 SGHVT and CDR2 SQSDAQ come from the germline V gene. This CDR3 reads CASSPPSAGLLREQYFGP.

The V call is TRBV7-2, the J call TRBJ2-1; 10 bases line up with TRBD2. The V segment lost 1 base and the J segment 8 bases; nucleotides outside the gene matches: 2. Germline CDR1 is SGHTA and CDR2 is FQGNSA. The CDR3 totals 14 residues. The DNA for the CDR3 is TGTGCCAGCAGCTTAGGGAGCGGGAGGGATGAGCAGTTCTTC. Its protein is CASSLGSGRDEQFF.